The 31 T cell receptor beta chains below all came from one sample that was sequenced in a study of regulatory T cells in long-lasting Graves disease. Specified time point: newly diagnosed GD, antithyroid drugs for less than 3 months. Generation of the TCR library employed RNA extracted from PBMCs. To make TCR beta libraries, researchers used iRepertoire HTBI primers and Arm-PCR of CDR3 regions. Each CDR3 protein is one row after TCRdb ran MiXCR on the multiplex PCR reads. This table holds roughly 440,000 distinct CDR3 sequences, about 15% found once. The same sample was also used in a study of T cells in Graves' hyperthyroidism and ophthalmopathy.

The specimen comprised peripheral blood mononuclear cells (PBMCs), sampled at new diagnosis, from a patient treated with antithyroid drugs. These receptors were obtained from a woman between 18 and 29 years old with Graves disease.

This clonotype was picked up many times. The chain is built from TRBV7-9 and TRBJ2-1; the match to TRBD2 covers 7 bases. The CDR3 length is 15 residues. Germline V gene data show CDR1 as SEHNR and CDR2 as FQNEAQ (reference sequence). V lost 5 bases, J lost 5 bases, and 9 bases stayed unmatched. This CDR3 reads CASSPHWTRDNEQFF. In DNA form, the CDR3 reads TGTGCCAGCAGCCCCCATTGGACTAGAGACAATGAGCAGTTCTTC.

DNA for the CDR3: TGTGCCAGCACTAGCGGGAGGGCCCTCTCCTACAATGAGCAGTTCTTC. Protein product: CASTSGRALSYNEQFF. The V call is TRBV12-3 or TRBV12-4, the J call TRBJ2-1, with 12 bases that match TRBD2. The CDR3 extends over 16 amino acids. The ends lost 7 bases at V and 0 bases at J; junction bases unmatched: 4.

This sequence joins TRBV5-1 and TRBJ2-3, with D perhaps matching TRBD1 or TRBD2 (5 bases each). CDR1 and CDR2 (germline): SGHRS, YFSETQ. This CDR3 has 15 residues. Deletions cut 6 bases from V and 2 bases from J, with 16 bases between. The CDR3 loop is CASTGTNRPTDTQYF. In DNA, the CDR3 is TGCGCCAGCACCGGGACCAACAGACCCACAGATACGCAGTATTTT.

The chain couples TRBV24-1 to TRBJ2-1; a possible D gene is TRBD2 (6 bases). This CDR3 comprises 19 residues. CDR1 is KGHDR, CDR2 SFDVKD, per germline. The V end was cut by 3 bases, the J end by 2 bases, with 22 bases between. CDR3 coding DNA: TGTGCCACCAGTGATAAGGCTATTCCCCGGAGGGGTACCTACAATGAGCAGTTCTTC. Translated: CATSDKAIPRRGTYNEQFF.

The chain is built from TRBV15 and TRBJ2-6; 9 nucleotides line up with TRBD1. The length of the CDR3 is 17 residues. The V segment lost 3 bases and the J segment 4 bases; nucleotides outside the gene matches: 7. The germline V gene encodes CDR1 LNHNV and CDR2 YYDKDF (reference sequence). The CDR3 coding sequence is TGTGCCACCAGCAGGGACAGGGGTTTCTCCGGGGCCAACGTCCTGACTTTC. This sequence encodes CATSRDRGFSGANVLTF. Filled out from reference TRBV15 and TRBJ2-6, the complete variable domain reads DAMVIQNPRYQVTQFGKPVTLSCSQTLNHNVMYWYQQKSSQAPKLLFHYYDKDFNNEADTPDNFQSRRPNTSFCFLDIRSPGLGDTAMYLCATSRDRGFSGANVLTFGAGSRLTVL.

This clonotype was detected ten times or more. The rearrangement joins TRBV27 to TRBJ2-7; D is undetermined. The CDR3 totals 15 residues. The V end lost 2 bases, the J end lost 0 bases, and 11 bases lay between the germline ends. Germline-derived CDR1 and CDR2 are MNHEY and SMNVEV (reference sequence). The CDR3 DNA is TGTGCCAGCAGTTTAGTGGGGTCCAGCTCCTACGAGCAGTACTTC. Translated: CASSLVGSSSYEQYF.

The table lists this clonotype with a few counts. V and J are TRBV2 and TRBJ2-3; D may be TRBD2 (5 bases). This CDR3 is built from 13 residues. Germline lookup yields CDR1 SNHLY and CDR2 FYNNEI. V lost 7 bases, J lost 2 bases, and 10 bases lay in between. CDR3 DNA: TGTGCCAGCATTCGGGGATTCACAGATACGCAGTATTTT. Translated, it gives CASIRGFTDTQYF.

The rearrangement uses TRBV14 and TRBJ2-7, with a possible D match to TRBD2 (6 bases). CDR1 is SGHDN and CDR2 is FVKESK in the germline V gene. V was clipped by 4 bases and J by 6 bases, with 16 bases between them. The length of the CDR3 is 14 residues. Here the CDR3 DNA reads TGTGCCAGCAGCCGGAGGGAGAGGCAAAGCGAGCAGTACTTC. Translating gives CASSRRERQSEQYF. The full variable domain, with the rest looked up from reference TRBV14 and TRBJ2-7, is EAGVTQFPSHSVIEKGQTVTLRCDPISGHDNLYWYRRVMGKEIKFLLHFVKESKQDESGMPNNRFLAERTGGTYSTLKVQPAELEDSGVYFCASSRRERQSEQYFGPGTRLTVT.

The gene calls are TRBV6-2 or TRBV6-3 and TRBJ2-1; D may correspond to TRBD1 or TRBD2 (6 bases each). The CDR3 length is 14 residues. Germline assignment: CDR1 MNHEY and CDR2 SVGEGT. V was clipped by 0 bases and J by 13 bases, with 16 bases between them. Here the CDR3 DNA reads TGTGCCAGCAGTTACTCGACTAGGGGGAACGAACAGTTCTTC. Amino acid sequence: CASSYSTRGNEQFF.

The table lists this clonotype with a few counts. The chain recombines TRBV27 with TRBJ2-2, with D uncertain. This CDR3 region has 15 residues. Trimming stripped 7 bases from V and 0 bases from J, with 12 bases between. CDR1 is MNHEY and CDR2 is SMNVEV in the germline V gene (reference sequence). The CDR3 reads CASKGSQSNTGELFF. The CDR3 coding sequence is TGTGCCAGCAAGGGAAGCCAGTCGAACACCGGGGAGCTGTTTTTT.

This clonotype was counted ten times or more. J is TRBJ2-7 and V is TRBV27; TRBD1 agrees at 8 bases. The CDR3 contains 15 residues. Germline CDR1 reads MNHEY; CDR2 reads SMNVEV (reference sequence). After removal of 5 bases from V and 1 base from J, the junction contained 7 bases not matched to a gene. CDR3 nucleotide sequence: TGTGCCAGCAGTCGAGGGACAGGCAATTCCTACGAGCAGTACTTC. It yields the protein CASSRGTGNSYEQYF.

At least ten counts were recorded for this clonotype. The rearrangement joins TRBV18 to TRBJ1-4; TRBD1 might be the D (6 bases). Per germline, CDR1 KGHSH and CDR2 LQKENI. Trimming left V 1 base short and J 7 bases short, with 10 bases between. The CDR3 runs to 14 residues. The CDR3 reads CASSPQGGTEKLFF. CDR3 in DNA: TGTGCCAGCTCACCACAGGGGGGAACTGAAAAACTGTTTTTT. Full variable domain (outside the CDR3, taken from reference TRBV18 and TRBJ1-4): NAGVMQNPRHLVRRRGQEARLRCSPMKGHSHVYWYRQLPEEGLKFMVYLQKENIIDESGMPKERFSAEFPKEGPSILRIQQVVRGDSAAYFCASSPQGGTEKLFFGSGTQLSVL.

The table lists this clonotype with many counts. The chain carries TRBV7-9 and TRBJ1-5; D remains unclear. The V gene's germline CDR1 is SEHNR and CDR2 FQNEAQ (reference sequence). This CDR3 is 13 amino acids long. V was trimmed by 5 bases and J by 11 bases, leaving 16 bases between them. The CDR3 region is CASSPSGSSAQHF. The CDR3 nucleotides are TGTGCCAGCAGCCCATCCGGGTCATCAGCCCAGCATTTT.

In its sample, this clonotype was seen many times. This chain connects TRBV11-2 to TRBJ2-5; D perhaps matches TRBD2 (6 bases). V lost 4 bases and J lost 2, with 14 bases in between. There are 15 residues in the CDR3. Germline V gene lookup returns CDR1 SGHAT and CDR2 FQNNGV. CDR3 residues: CASSSGRGLQETQYF. DNA of the CDR3: TGTGCCAGCAGCTCAGGGCGGGGTTTACAAGAGACCCAGTACTTC. The complete variable domain, with remaining parts taken from reference TRBV11-2 and TRBJ2-5, reads EAGVAQSPRYKIIEKRQSVAFWCNPISGHATLYWYQQILGQGPKLLIQFQNNGVVDDSQLPKDRFSAERLKGVDSTLKIQPAKLEDSAVYLCASSSGRGLQETQYFGPGTRLLVL.

V usage is TRBV20-1 and J usage is TRBJ1-1; no definite D call. This CDR3 has 13 residues. Germline values: CDR1 DFQATT, CDR2 SNEGSKA (reference sequence). Deletions cut 8 bases from V and 0 bases from J, with 13 bases between. The CDR3 DNA sequence: TGCAGTAGACAAGACGAGATGAACACTGAAGCTTTCTTT. Its protein product is CSRQDEMNTEAFF.

This clonotype appeared a few times. This chain connects TRBV12-5 to TRBJ2-1; 14 nucleotides align to TRBD2. The V gene end was trimmed by 5 bases and the J gene end by 10 bases; junction bases not matched to a gene: 16. This CDR3 is built from 18 residues. Germline V gene sequence: CDR1 LGHNT, CDR2 FRNRAP. CDR3 region: CASGVGQGLAGVFSEQFF. In DNA, the CDR3 is TGTGCTAGTGGTGTGGGACAGGGACTAGCGGGGGTCTTTTCCGAGCAGTTCTTC. Using reference TRBV12-5 and TRBJ2-1 for the parts outside the CDR3, the full variable domain is DARVTQTPRHKVTEMGQEVTMRCQPILGHNTVFWYRQTMMQGLELLAYFRNRAPLDDSGMPKDRFSAEMPDATLATLKIQPSEPRDSAVYFCASGVGQGLAGVFSEQFFGPGTRLTVL.

This clonotype was found many times. The chain combines TRBV16 with TRBJ2-7, with 8 bases aligning to TRBD1. This CDR3 contains 16 residues. After removal of 1 base from V and 6 bases from J, the junction contained 11 bases not matched to a gene. Per germline, CDR1 KGHSY and CDR2 FQNENV. The CDR3 bases are TGTGCCAGCAGCCAATGGCGCAGGGGGCGGGATGGCGAGCAGTACTTC. Encoded protein: CASSQWRRGRDGEQYF.

This clonotype was observed many times. The V and J genes are TRBV29-1 and TRBJ2-5, with D unresolved. V lost 4 bases and J 3 bases, leaving 9 bases between the germline ends. The germline CDR1 and CDR2 sequences are SQVTM and ANQGSEA. This CDR3 is 12 amino acids long. Written as DNA, the CDR3 is TGCAGCGTTGTTCCGAACAAAGAGACCCAGTACTTC. Its protein is CSVVPNKETQYF.

The rearrangement joins TRBV2 to TRBJ2-7; 8 bases are shared with TRBD1. Germline lookup yields CDR1 SNHLY and CDR2 FYNNEI. This CDR3 is 14 amino acids long. The junction had 16 bases not matched to a gene; V was cut back by 6 bases and J by 12 bases. CDR3 DNA sequence: TGTGCCAGCAGCTACGACAGGGGTGGAATCTGGAGGTACTTC. It yields the protein CASSYDRGGIWRYF.

Concerning this clonotype itself: This may stem from a read error, because a much larger clone lies one nucleotide away. The J gene is TRBJ2-1, the V gene TRBV6-2 or TRBV6-3; 14 nucleotides agree with TRBD2. CDR1 is MNHEY and CDR2 is SVGEGT in the germline V gene. The CDR3 contains 16 residues. CDR3 DNA: TGTGCCAGCAGTGAAGGTGGACTAGCGGGAGGCCATGAGCAGTCCTTC. Its translation is CASSEGGLAGGHEQSF.

This clonotype was seen many times. The V gene is TRBV29-1, the J gene TRBJ2-1; no clear D. Trimming shortened V by 3 bases and J by 2 bases, and 11 bases separated the two germline ends. The V gene's germline CDR1 is SQVTM and CDR2 ANQGSEA. This CDR3 is 14 amino acids long. In DNA, the CDR3 is TGCAGCGTTGATCTTCCCGGAGCCTACAATGAGCAGTTCTTC. The encoded protein is CSVDLPGAYNEQFF.

This clonotype was found many times. The chain carries TRBV6-1 and TRBJ2-3; 9 bases are shared with TRBD1. The CDR3 runs to 16 residues. The V and J ends lost 5 bases and 4 bases, in that order; junction bases with no gene match: 10. Germline CDR1 and CDR2: MNHNS and SASEGT. The CDR3 DNA follows: TGTGCCAGCAGTACACCTAGAGGACAGGGGCCAGATACGCAGTATTTT. This codes for CASSTPRGQGPDTQYF.

This clonotype has ten or more counts. J is TRBJ2-1 and V is TRBV28; D gene unclear. Trimming pared 5 bases from V and 6 bases from J, leaving 14 bases between. The CDR3 sequence is 14 residues long. Germline values: CDR1 MDHEN, CDR2 SYDVKM. CDR3 sequence reads: CASSPTGLINEQFF. The CDR3 bases are TGTGCCAGCAGTCCTACGGGCCTTATCAATGAGCAGTTCTTC.

The table lists this clonotype with many counts. The V and J genes are TRBV20-1 and TRBJ2-5; D not resolved. V gave up 1 base and J gave up 2 bases, with 17 bases separating them. This CDR3 region has 16 residues. In germline, CDR1 is DFQATT, CDR2 SNEGSKA (reference sequence). The CDR3 spells CSARVSHPQRQETQYF. The CDR3 nucleotides read TGCAGTGCTAGAGTTTCACACCCTCAACGGCAAGAGACCCAGTACTTC.

Note on this clonotype: A clone one base away is much larger, so this may be a read error. The chain's CDR3 is CASNLSVAGGSYEQYF. The CDR3 bases are TGTGCCAGCAATTTATCAGTAGCGGGAGGCTCCTACGAGCAGTACTTC. The rearrangement joins TRBV28 to TRBJ2-7; 10 positions match TRBD2. The CDR3 length is 16 residues. CDR1 is MDHEN, CDR2 SYDVKM, per germline.

This clonotype was observed at least ten times. The CDR3 DNA follows: TGTGCCAGCAGCCAACCAGGGTCCTACGAGCAGTACTTC. Encoded protein: CASSQPGSYEQYF. The chain joins TRBV7-9 to TRBJ2-7, with D perhaps matching TRBD1 (5 bases). This CDR3 is built from 13 residues. Germline V gives CDR1 SEHNR, CDR2 FQNEAQ (reference sequence). V was shortened by 5 bases and J by 1 base, with 9 bases between the two germline ends.

This clonotype appeared a few times. The chain couples TRBV20-1 to TRBJ2-7; D perhaps matches TRBD2 (6 bases). The CDR3 spans 14 residues. V shed 8 bases and J shed 3 bases, with 20 bases lying between them. Germline assignment: CDR1 DFQATT and CDR2 SNEGSKA (reference sequence). The CDR3 DNA follows: TGCAGTTCCTGTGAGGTGGGGGGTAGCTACGAGCAGTACTTC. Amino acid sequence: CSSCEVGGSYEQYF.

The V call is TRBV20-1, the J call TRBJ1-2, with 7 bases matching TRBD1. The CDR3 length is 14 residues. The V and J ends lost 0 bases and 4 bases, in that order; junction bases with no gene match: 5. In germline, CDR1 is DFQATT, CDR2 SNEGSKA (reference sequence). The CDR3 loop reads CSAREGTVPYGYTF. Written as DNA, the CDR3 is TGCAGTGCTAGAGAGGGGACAGTACCCTATGGCTACACCTTC.

V and J are TRBV12-3 or TRBV12-4 and TRBJ2-7, with 10 bases identical to TRBD2. J was trimmed by 3 bases and V by 5 bases; bases with no gene match: 7. The CDR3 is made up of 15 amino acids. The CDR3 is CASSSIGTSVYEQYF. In DNA, the CDR3 is TGTGCCAGCAGTAGTATCGGGACTAGCGTCTACGAGCAGTACTTC.

This clonotype showed up many times. This CDR3 reads CSVDLAGEADTQYF. For the CDR3, the DNA is TGCAGCGTTGACTTAGCGGGAGAGGCAGATACGCAGTATTTT. The V call is TRBV29-1, the J call TRBJ2-3; 9 positions match TRBD2. The CDR3 spans 14 residues. Per the germline V gene, CDR1 is SQVTM and CDR2 is ANQGSEA. The ends lost 3 bases at V and 4 bases at J; junction bases unmatched: 5.

This clonotype came up a few times. V and J are TRBV27 and TRBJ2-7, with no clear D. Trimming pared 6 bases from V and 6 bases from J, leaving 18 bases between. Germline CDR1 is MNHEY and CDR2 is SMNVEV (reference sequence). The CDR3 length is 14 residues. The CDR3 coding sequence is TGTGCCAGCAGCCCGGAACGGGTTACTGGCGAGCAGTACTTC. Protein sequence: CASSPERVTGEQYF.